This T cell receptor (beta chain) is from a study of blood T cell repertoires in COVID-19. Turning to the study itself: T cells, B-cell-depleted T cells, or PBMCs provided the cDNA or gDNA that served as material.

In the original processing: Amplified reference gene primers provided the basis for estimating nucleated cell counts. The repertoire was sequenced with immunoSEQ multiplex PCR; TCRdb's copy has only in-frame clones and lacks some. That table is the source of V, J and clone size, and D and trimming were worked out from the DNA. The sample has approximately 130,000 clones, over 60% seen once. Sequencing was done on a sample of peripheral blood. The TCR comes from a human donor in a cohort sampled during active COVID-19.

The CDR3 loop reads CASSSTGPSGNTIYF. The CDR3, as DNA: TGTGCCAGCAGCTCGACAGGCCCCTCTGGAAACACCATATATTTT. The rearrangement uses TRBV11-3 and TRBJ1-3, with D tentatively TRBD1 (6 bases). The CDR3 has 15 residues. Germline CDR1 is SGHNT and CDR2 is YENEEA. Trimming removed 4 bases at V and 0 bases at J, with 10 bases between.